The sequence of this TCR beta chain was determined in a study of T cell changes during pregnancy in multiple sclerosis. Libraries were prepared by immunoSEQ multiplex PCR; TCRdb keeps only in-frame clonotypes and omits some of them. The sample gives around 40,000 clones, about 88% of which show up once; roughly 1.2% is in the top ten. CDR1 and CDR2 from the germline V gene are MGHRA and YSYEKL. The CDR3 runs to 16 residues. V was clipped by 1 base and J by 1 base, with 11 bases between them. This sequence was found in a female donor with multiple sclerosis, enrolled in a pregnancy study. The specimen comprised CD4+ T cells from peripheral blood mononuclear cells, sampled in the first trimester of pregnancy. The chain links TRBV4-1 to TRBJ2-1; possibly TRBD2 for D (6 bases). The CDR3 here is CASSQGSGSSYNEQFF. CDR3 nucleotide sequence: TGCGCCAGCAGCCAAGGATCCGGGAGTTCCTACAATGAGCAGTTCTTC.